Listed here are 6 T cell receptor beta chains from one sample, sequenced in a study of CD8+ T cells in alopecia areata. As to treatment: oral pan-JAK inhibitor, 5-10 mg twice daily. Those with alopecia areata gave lesional scalp punch biopsies and peripheral blood. RNA extraction and reverse transcription yielded cDNA as sequencing template. Generated by immunoSEQ multiplex PCR, the TCRdb table keeps only in-frame clones and is missing some. In the table there are over 15,000 clones, around 60% of which are singletons. The material sequenced was skin, taken at week 4, from a patient treated with tofacitinib. These receptors came from a human donor with alopecia areata.

This clone has just a few counts. The rearrangement links TRBV6-5 to TRBJ1-1; the match to TRBD1 covers 7 bases. Germline CDR1 MNHEY, CDR2 SVGAGI. Germline trimming cut 8 bases from V and 3 bases from J; bases unmatched to any gene: 9. This CDR3 is built from 14 residues. The CDR3 loop reads CASSGGQADTEAFF. CDR3 DNA: TGTGCCAGCTCAGGTGGACAGGCGGACACTGAAGCTTTCTTT.

The genes are TRBV18 and TRBJ2-2; 8 bases line up with TRBD1. The CDR3 consists of 15 residues. Germline lookup yields CDR1 KGHSH and CDR2 LQKENI. Losses at the gene ends were 4 bases for V and 0 bases for J; bases not matched to a gene: 1. The CDR3 nucleotides are TGTGCCAGCTCACTGGACAGGGCGAACACCGGGGAGCTGTTTTTT. Protein: CASSLDRANTGELFF.

This chain uses TRBV6-1 with TRBJ1-5; 8 bases line up with TRBD1. This CDR3 is 15 amino acids long. The junction had 7 bases not matched to a gene; V was cut back by 6 bases and J by 3 bases. Germline values: CDR1 MNHNS, CDR2 SASEGT. CDR3 bases: TGTGCCAGCAGCTCGGCGACAGGGGACAATCAGCCCCAGCATTTT. Protein: CASSSATGDNQPQHF.

The J gene is TRBJ2-5, the V gene TRBV5-1, with D possibly TRBD1 on 5 matching bases. The J call may be in error: the DNA end matches TRBJ2-7 better. Germline V gene lookup returns CDR1 SGHRS and CDR2 YFSETQ. The CDR3 is 14 residues long. The CDR3 nucleotides are TGCGCCAGCAGCTTGTCCAGGGCCGTCTACGAGCAGTACTTC. Amino acid sequence: CASSLSRAVYEQYF.

The V gene is TRBV5-1, the J gene TRBJ2-5; perhaps D is TRBD1 or TRBD2 (7 bases each). The CDR3 has 17 amino acids. With 0 bases removed from V and 4 bases from J, the gap between germline ends came to 19 bases. Germline values: CDR1 SGHRS, CDR2 YFSETQ. CDR3 nucleotide sequence: TGCGCCAGCAGCTTGGGATATGGAGCGGGGACAGCAGAGACCCAGTACTTC. Its protein is CASSLGYGAGTAETQYF.

This chain connects TRBV7-2 to TRBJ2-7, with D unclear. Germline V CDR1 and CDR2: SGHTA, FQGNSA. CDR3 length: 14 residues. Trimming removed 1 base at V and 4 bases at J, with 11 bases between. Here the CDR3 reads CASSLGPVRYEQYF. DNA for the CDR3: TGTGCCAGCAGCTTAGGTCCGGTTAGGTACGAGCAGTACTTC.